This entry lists 11 T cell receptor beta chains sequenced from one sample in a study of blood T cell repertoires in COVID-19. The data were produced by immunoSEQ multiplex PCR, yet TCRdb's version contains in-frame clones alone and is incomplete. This sample yields about 130,000 clones, of which approximately 86% are seen a single time; roughly 2.2% belongs to the top ten. Material: PBMCs or T cells enriched from blood (not recorded which). These receptor sequences come from a woman aged 45 to 65 who had recovered from COVID-19.

The rearrangement links TRBV5-1 to TRBJ2-2; tentative D call: TRBD1 (6 bases). The CDR3 has 14 residues. Germline lookup yields CDR1 SGHRS and CDR2 YFSETQ. V lost 4 bases to trimming and J lost 2 bases, with 9 bases between them. CDR3 bases: TGCGCCAGCAGCCCGGGGACAAACACCGGGGAGCTGTTTTTT. Translated, it gives CASSPGTNTGELFF.

This clone has a single count. The chain couples TRBV5-4 to TRBJ1-6; TRBD1 aligns across 7 bases. This CDR3 spans 14 amino acids. With 5 bases clipped from V and 4 bases from J, the junction kept 3 bases outside the gene matches. Germline CDR1 and CDR2: SGHNT and YYREEE (reference sequence). In DNA, the CDR3 is TGTGCCAGCAGTACGGGACAGTATAATTCACCCCTCCACTTT. Its protein product is CASSTGQYNSPLHF.

This chain uses TRBV11-3 with TRBJ1-5; maybe TRBD1 (5 bases). The germline gives CDR1 SGHNT, CDR2 YENEEA. This CDR3 region has 13 residues. Trimming left V 3 bases short and J 10 bases short, with 13 bases between. The CDR3 DNA follows: TGTGCCAGCAGCTTGGTCAGGGAAGGTCCCCAGCATTTT. Translation gives CASSLVREGPQHF.

The gene calls are TRBV11-2 and TRBJ2-1, with a weak D call TRBD1 (6 bases). Per germline, CDR1 SGHAT and CDR2 FQNNGV. The CDR3 consists of 14 residues. Deletions cut 5 bases from V and 2 bases from J, with 10 bases between. The CDR3 region is CASSPGTPYNEQFF. DNA of the CDR3: TGTGCCAGCAGCCCGGGGACACCCTACAATGAGCAGTTCTTC.

The gene calls are TRBV27 and TRBJ1-5, with D maybe TRBD1 (6 bases). This CDR3 is built from 13 residues. The germline gives CDR1 MNHEY, CDR2 SMNVEV (reference sequence). The V and J ends lost 5 bases and 7 bases respectively, with 12 bases between them. Written as DNA, the CDR3 is TGTGCCAGCAGTAGGACAGCCGGGCAGCCCCAGCATTTT. Translated, it gives CASSRTAGQPQHF.

The V gene is TRBV4-1, the J gene TRBJ2-5; 8 positions agree with TRBD2. Losses at the gene ends were 0 bases for V and 5 bases for J; bases not matched to a gene: 17. Germline assignment: CDR1 MGHRA and CDR2 YSYEKL. The CDR3 loop spans 19 amino acids. CDR3 loop: CASSQEAGVLSGRLETQYF. CDR3 DNA: TGCGCCAGCAGCCAAGAAGCGGGGGTTCTCTCGGGCCGACTGGAGACCCAGTACTTC.

J is TRBJ1-4 and V is TRBV6-2 or TRBV6-3, with 10 bases lining up with TRBD1. V dropped 5 bases and J dropped 0; count of bases not matched to a gene: 15. CDR1 and CDR2 (germline): MNHEY, SVGEGT. The CDR3 runs to 20 residues. The CDR3 sequence: CASSSRTGGTASATNEKLFF. For the CDR3, the DNA is TGTGCCAGCAGTAGTCGGACAGGGGGTACGGCGAGTGCAACTAATGAAAAACTGTTTTTT.

The chain uses TRBV5-4 and TRBJ2-3, with 7 bases fitting TRBD2. Germline V gene data show CDR1 as SGHNT and CDR2 as YYREEE (reference sequence). Trimming took 9 bases from V and 6 from J; bases not matched to a gene: 10. This CDR3 is 13 amino acids long. CDR3 residues: CATEATSSDTQYF. CDR3 DNA sequence: TGTGCCACTGAAGCGACTAGCTCCGATACGCAGTATTTT.

J is TRBJ2-2 and V is TRBV7-8; 7 bases are shared with TRBD1. The CDR3 is 15 residues long. CDR1 SGHVS and CDR2 FQNEAQ come from the germline V gene. Trimming at V came to 5 bases and at J to 2 bases, leaving 5 bases not matched to a gene. CDR3 region: CASSRQGVNTGELFF. In DNA form, the CDR3 reads TGTGCCAGCAGCCGGCAGGGGGTCAACACCGGGGAGCTGTTTTTT.

The V gene is TRBV5-4, the J gene TRBJ2-3, with 8 bases matching TRBD2. CDR1 SGHNT and CDR2 YYREEE come from the germline V gene (reference sequence). With 4 bases clipped from V and 1 base from J, the junction kept 5 bases outside the gene matches. The CDR3 length is 15 residues. As DNA, the CDR3 is TGTGCCAGCAGCCTGGGACTAGTCCGCACAGATACGCAGTATTTT. This translates into CASSLGLVRTDTQYF.

This clone showed up just once. The J gene is TRBJ2-3, the V gene TRBV6-2 or TRBV6-3; 8 bases line up with TRBD2. The CDR3 runs to 15 residues. Trimming took 4 bases from V and 7 from J; bases not matched to a gene: 10. Germline V CDR1 and CDR2: MNHEY, SVGEGT. Here the CDR3 DNA reads TGTGCCAGCAGTTTAGCCGGGGGGGCCGTATATACGCAGTATTTT. Its translation: CASSLAGGAVYTQYF.